Following are 8 T cell receptor beta chains from one sample sequenced in a study of cytomegalovirus exposure and HLA in healthy donors. The PCR contained 60 Vbeta and 13 Jbeta primers. Generated by immunoSEQ multiplex PCR, the TCRdb table keeps only in-frame clones and is missing some. The sample yields roughly 130,000 clones, 81% seen once. The sequenced sample consisted of PBMCs. These receptors were collected from a man in his late teens or twenties in good health and CMV-seronegative.

The chain joins TRBV6-6 to TRBJ1-4, with 7 bases that match TRBD1. V lost 6 bases and J lost 7; bases outside the gene matches: 8. This CDR3 contains 14 residues. Germline values: CDR1 MNHNY, CDR2 SVGAGI (reference sequence). The DNA of the CDR3 is TGTGCCAGCAGAAACGGGACAGTGAGTGAAAAACTGTTTTTT. Its translation is CASRNGTVSEKLFF.

The chain employs TRBV9 and TRBJ1-2; 9 bases are shared with TRBD1. The CDR3 consists of 15 residues. Germline V gene sequence: CDR1 SGDLS, CDR2 YYNGEE. J lost 4 bases, V lost 4 bases, and 8 bases had no gene match. As DNA, the CDR3 is TGTGCCAGCAGCCCTTCCGGGACAGGGCTCTATGGCTACACCTTC. This translates into CASSPSGTGLYGYTF.

This sequence joins TRBV4-3 and TRBJ1-2; D is unclear. The germline CDR1 and CDR2 sequences are LGHNA and YSLEER. V gave up 0 bases and J gave up 8 bases, with 16 bases separating them. CDR3 length equals 15 residues. In DNA, the CDR3 is TGCGCCAGCAGCCAAGATTTAGTGGTACCCTACGGCTACACCTTC. It encodes CASSQDLVVPYGYTF.

The rearrangement joins TRBV7-2 to TRBJ1-5; possibly TRBD1 for D (6 bases). The CDR3 is made up of 14 amino acids. Per germline, CDR1 SGHTA and CDR2 FQGNSA. Trimming left V 2 bases short and J 7 bases short, with 12 bases between. As DNA, the CDR3 is TGTGCCAGCAGCTTACCAGGGGACGAGCAGCCCCAGCATTTT. Translated, it gives CASSLPGDEQPQHF.

This clone has a handful of counts. The chain is built from TRBV19 and TRBJ1-1, with D possibly being TRBD1 (6 bases). This CDR3 is 14 amino acids long. Germline-derived CDR1 and CDR2 are LNHDA and SQIVND (reference sequence). Trimming took 1 base from V and 2 from J, leaving 8 bases between them. The CDR3, as DNA: TGTGCCAGTAGTATAGGGACAGAAAACACTGAAGCTTTCTTT. This gives the protein CASSIGTENTEAFF.

V is TRBV29-1 and J is TRBJ1-1; D is possibly TRBD1 (6 bases). Germline V lookup: CDR1 SQVTM, CDR2 ANQGSEA. This CDR3 spans 12 amino acids. Trimming cost V 7 bases and J 4 bases, with 13 bases left between them. The CDR3 sequence is CSARGGLTEAFF. CDR3 nucleotides: TGCAGCGCCCGGGGGGGGCTCACTGAAGCTTTCTTT.

This clone was recorded once. The chain has TRBV28 and TRBJ2-7; TRBD1 agrees at 7 bases. Germline V gene sequence: CDR1 MDHEN, CDR2 SYDVKM. The length of the CDR3 is 15 residues. Trimming cost V 1 base and J 4 bases; bases outside gene matches: 7. CDR3 loop: CASSLLVDRRYEQYF. CDR3 DNA: TGTGCCAGCAGTTTATTAGTGGACAGGAGGTACGAGCAGTACTTC.

The V call is TRBV5-4, the J call TRBJ2-3, with a possible D match to TRBD1 (6 bases). The length of the CDR3 is 15 residues. CDR1 and CDR2 from the germline V gene are SGHNT and YYREEE (reference sequence). Trimming left V 1 base short and J 3 bases short, with 12 bases between. This chain's CDR3 is CASSLMGAETDTQYF. The CDR3 DNA reads as TGTGCCAGCAGCTTGATGGGGGCCGAAACAGATACGCAGTATTTT.